This T cell receptor (beta chain) is drawn from a study of shared clonotypes between healthy human individuals. The study, taken as a whole, reports: Donors were few, which limited the genetic and exposure-history diversity represented.

Donors were healthy HIV-negative adults without recent acute infections or vaccinations. Notes on this clone: Its specificity is unknown.

Splitting of each subset's genomic DNA was done evenly across several immunoSEQ plates. Produced via immunoSEQ multiplex PCR; TCRdb's table is partial and in-frame only. The sample shows about 770,000 clones, 55% to 75% of them seen only once. The TCR comes from a woman in her 30s in good health. Sequenced input: memory CD4+ T cells sorted from blood. Described subset: CD45RA-negative fraction.

The CDR3 loop is CASSSTVYEQYF. DNA for the CDR3: TGTGCCAGCAGTTCGACAGTCTACGAGCAGTACTTC. This chain links TRBV7-9 with TRBJ2-7; tentative D call: TRBD1 (5 bases). The CDR3 consists of 12 residues. Trimming took off 6 bases at V and 3 bases at J, with 9 bases between the two ends. CDR1 SEHNR and CDR2 FQNEAQ come from the germline V gene (reference sequence).